The entry below gives a single TCR beta chain sequence along with its context. This clonotype has a count of ten or more. The specificity of this receptor is unknown. Base-call qualities are not available, and no considerably larger clone is one nucleotide away. The record originates from a study of patients and donors after allogeneic stem cell transplantation (dated by TCRdb to between 2020 and 2021). At the junction V is shortened by 1 base and J by 6 bases; bases outside the gene matches: 9. The cysteine opens and the phenylalanine closes a CDR3 of 17 amino acids. The read is trimmed to its CDR3 DNA, 51 bases read in frame from base 1. The library came from RT-PCR. Instrument used: NextSeq 550. TCRdb passed the public sequencing reads through fastp at Q25 and MiXCR, retaining productive beta sequences. Rows are unified per CDR3 protein, each entry keeping the most common DNA and genes. For this sample the table gives 800,000 to 1,000,000 distinct CDR3 sequences, of which roughly 18% were detected only once. In total, the top ten clones hold 6% of the sample.

The chain employs TRBV12-3 or TRBV12-4 and TRBJ2-1, with TRBD2 matching 10 junction bases. This TCR derives from a human donor who was either an allogeneic HSCT recipient or a stem cell or donor lymphocyte infusion donor (not recorded which). It is not recorded whose cells these are; they may come from a transplant donor. The source material was blood, either unsorted or a sorted T cell fraction (not recorded which). The DNA sequence reads TGTGCCAGCAGTTTAGGAACCCGACTAGCGGGCCTCAATGAGCAGTTCTTC. This encodes CASSLGTRLAGLNEQFF.